The 11 T cell receptor beta chains listed next were all sequenced from one sample in a study of Ad26.COV2.S vaccination and SARS-CoV-2 variants. Assay used: immunoSEQ multiplex PCR; TCRdb lists only in-frame clones, some missing. The top ten clones hold 10% to 15% of a sample with 400,000 to 450,000 clones, 80% to 95% of them seen once. Treatment meaning: roughly 19 received Ad26.COV2.S at low or high dose, single or two shots; about five received placebo; per-sample allocation not given. Specimen acquisition occurred on day 63 following the initial vaccine or placebo injection. The sample here was peripheral blood, taken in a trial of Ad26.COV2.S vaccine versus placebo. Every receptor here comes from a person aged 18-60 years who received the Ad26.COV2.S COVID-19 vaccine or a placebo.

The CDR3 loop reads CASSQDNSCGDSSSYEQYF. Here the CDR3 DNA reads TGTGCCAGCAGCCAAGATAATTCTTGTGGGGACAGCAGCAGCTACGAGCAGTACTTC. The chain is built from TRBV3-1 (or the pseudogene TRBV3-2) and TRBJ2-7, with TRBD1 identical over 7 bases. J gave up 3 bases and V 0 bases, and 17 bases lay outside the gene matches. Germline-derived CDR1 and CDR2 are LGHDT and YNNKEL (reference sequence). This CDR3 has 19 residues.

The chain recombines TRBV19 with TRBJ2-5; D remains unclear. V lost 4 bases to trimming and J lost 3 bases, with 15 bases between them. The CDR3 is 15 amino acids. Germline V gene sequence: CDR1 LNHDA, CDR2 SQIVND (reference sequence). The CDR3 nucleotides are TGTGCCAGTAGTAAACACCGCCCGTTCGAAGAGACCCAGTACTTC. Translated, it gives CASSKHRPFEETQYF. Drawing the rest from reference TRBV19 and TRBJ2-5, the complete variable domain is DGGITQSPKYLFRKEGQNVTLSCEQNLNHDAMYWYRQDPGQGLRLIYYSQIVNDFQKGDIAEGYSVSREKKESFPLTVTSAQKNPTAFYLCASSKHRPFEETQYFGPGTRLLVL.

This chain uses TRBV15 with TRBJ2-3, with D possibly matching TRBD1 (5 bases). The V end was cut by 3 bases, the J end by 2 bases, with 9 bases between. Germline values: CDR1 LNHNV, CDR2 YYDKDF (reference sequence). This CDR3 contains 14 residues. CDR3 in amino acids: CATSRDKSTDTQYF. Written as DNA, the CDR3 is TGTGCCACCAGCAGGGACAAATCCACAGATACGCAGTATTTT.

This chain uses TRBV3-1 (or the pseudogene TRBV3-2) with TRBJ1-2; D unresolved. Deletions cut 0 bases from V and 1 base from J, with 6 bases between. This CDR3 comprises 14 residues. Germline values: CDR1 LGHDT, CDR2 YNNKEL (reference sequence). In DNA form, the CDR3 reads TGTGCCAGCAGCCAAGAGTCAGTTAACTATGGCTACACCTTC. This sequence encodes CASSQESVNYGYTF.

The V gene is TRBV5-6, the J gene TRBJ1-2; the match to TRBD1 covers 7 bases. The trim removed 5 bases at V and 4 bases at J, leaving 8 bases unmatched. The length of the CDR3 is 14 residues. CDR1 SGHDT and CDR2 YYEEEE come from the germline V gene. CDR3 in amino acids: CASSLWAGGYGYTF. In nucleotides, the CDR3 is TGTGCCAGCAGTCTGTGGGCAGGGGGCTATGGCTACACCTTC. The whole variable domain, filled in from reference TRBV5-6 and TRBJ1-2, reads DAGVTQSPTHLIKTRGQQVTLRCSPKSGHDTVSWYQQALGQGPQFIFQYYEEEERQRGNFPDRFSGHQFPNYSSELNVNALLLGDSALYLCASSLWAGGYGYTFGSGTRLTVV.

The V call is TRBV7-6, the J call TRBJ2-3; a weak D match, TRBD1 (6 bases). Germline CDR1 is SGHVS and CDR2 is FNYEAQ. The CDR3 contains 15 residues. With 5 bases removed from V and 1 base from J, the gap between germline ends came to 13 bases. The CDR3 DNA follows: TGTGCCAGCAGCCCCTGGACAGAACGCACAGATACGCAGTATTTT. Translation gives CASSPWTERTDTQYF.

As concerns this clone: Other DNA sequences in this sample translate to the same CDR3. The V gene is TRBV24-1, the J gene TRBJ2-3; D is unclear. Between the trimmed V and J ends, which lost 1 base and 0 bases, there was a span of 4 bases. Germline V lookup: CDR1 KGHDR, CDR2 SFDVKD. The CDR3 loop spans 14 amino acids. CDR3 residues: CATSDFSSTDTQYF. CDR3 bases: TGTGCCACCAGTGATTTCTCTAGCACAGATACGCAGTATTTT.

The chain combines TRBV20-1 with TRBJ1-1, with 7 bases that match TRBD1. CDR1 is DFQATT and CDR2 is SNEGSKA in the germline V gene (reference sequence). The CDR3 is 11 amino acids. CDR3 residues: CRAQGYTEAFF. The CDR3 coding sequence is TGCAGGGCACAGGGGTACACTGAAGCTTTCTTT.

This chain links TRBV9 with TRBJ2-1; D call uncertain. The CDR3 is 16 amino acids. The V end lost 2 bases, the J end lost 0 bases, and 12 bases lay between the germline ends. Per germline, CDR1 SGDLS and CDR2 YYNGEE. CDR3 residues: CASSVQGPSSYNEQFF. The CDR3, as DNA: TGTGCCAGCAGCGTTCAAGGGCCTAGCTCCTACAATGAGCAGTTCTTC.

This clone is a singleton in its sample. The rearrangement uses TRBV29-1 and TRBJ2-2; tentatively, D is TRBD1 (6 bases). The V end was cut by 1 base, the J end by 1 base, with 7 bases between. The germline V gene has CDR1 SQVTM and CDR2 ANQGSEA. The CDR3 is 14 amino acids. In nucleotides, the CDR3 is TGCAGCGTTGAAGGGGGGCAGAACACCGGGGAGCTGTTTTTT. It translates to CSVEGGQNTGELFF.

This clone was observed once. CDR3 region: CAISESDRDEETQYF. The CDR3 region has the DNA TGTGCCATCAGTGAGTCTGACAGGGATGAGGAGACCCAGTACTTC. The chain is built from TRBV10-3 and TRBJ2-5, with 7 positions matching TRBD1. V was clipped by 0 bases and J by 5 bases; unmatched bases: 6. Germline-derived CDR1 and CDR2 are ENHRY and SYGVKD. This CDR3 contains 15 residues.